Detailed here is one TCR beta chain. Its binding antigen is unknown. No base quality information exists; no much larger clone differs at one position. The data are from a study of CD8+ T cells in alopecia areata (dated by TCRdb to between 2017 and 2018). General notes on the study: The treated patients, all with moderate-to-severe alopecia areata, were enrolled in an open-label pilot trial of oral tofacitinib given at 5 to 10 mg twice daily. TCRbeta CDR3 regions were amplified by immunoSEQ multiplex PCR using 35 Vbeta forward and 13 Jbeta reverse primers. Tofacitinib was given for 6 to 18 months, followed by 6 months of follow-up off drug to assess delayed response and recurrence. The study used high-throughput TCRbeta sequencing to examine T cell clonal expansion in alopecia areata, in both the C3H/HeJ mouse model and human patients. In humans, TCRbeta sequencing was performed on scalp tissue and on sorted CD4+ and CD8+ peripheral blood T cells from healthy controls and from patients with patchy or totalis/universalis alopecia areata. Scalp clonality was compared among normal scalp (n=4), patchy alopecia areata scalp (n=8), and alopecia totalis/universalis scalp (n=8). Biopsies were taken from tofacitinib-treated patients at baseline and again at 4 and 24 weeks into treatment, and several of those patients also had a later scalp biopsy. The RNA source kit depended on sample type: the PAXgene miRNA kit for fixed scalp, the miRNeasy kit for PBMCs, and the RNeasy kit for mouse skin. For the treated patients, the SALT score, which quantifies what percentage of scalp surface area is affected, served as the measure of disease severity.

Results the study describes overall, beyond this receptor: TCR sequences shared between patients were less clear than in mice, possibly partly because of HLA diversity in the patient population. Unlike mouse skin, where gammadelta T cells dominate, normal human skin contains resident alphabeta T cells that get sequenced too, which complicates analysis of the scalp TCR repertoire. Compared with normal scalp, lesional scalp had higher clonality and more expanded CD8+ clones, particularly in alopecia totalis/universalis, a pattern that suggests antigenic drive. Many expanded lesional clones persisted in scalp and blood during tofacitinib treatment, which may partly explain relapse after stopping treatment. Tofacitinib significantly decreased scalp clonality and the number of expanded CD8+ clones among the top 100 scalp clones. Because the treated cohort was small and had only one nonresponder, larger studies are needed to examine links between baseline CD8+ expansion and response.

Sample treatment or condition, as interpreted from the label and publication: oral pan-JAK inhibitor, 5-10 mg twice daily. Lesional scalp punch biopsies and peripheral blood were collected from alopecia areata patients. PBMCs were separated by density centrifugation and stained for CD3, CD4 and CD8, after which CD4+ and CD8+ T cells were sorted on a FACSAria. The library was made by the immunoSEQ multiplex PCR assay. To provide template for TCR sequencing, every sample had RNA extracted and reverse transcribed into cDNA. First-strand cDNA was synthesized using SuperScript III with a 2:1 mix of oligo-dT and random hexamers. A synthetic immune receptor repertoire was used to measure amplification bias, and any remaining bias was corrected computationally. In the source study's methods: Raw reads were preprocessed to remove errors, and CDR3 was defined by IMGT conventions from the conserved cysteine to phenylalanine. Clonality was computed by normalizing Shannon entropy by log2 of the number of productive unique TCRs and subtracting the result from 1. Whether each scalp clone was CD4 or CD8 was inferred by checking scalp TCRbeta sequences against the CD4 and CD8 repertoires from sorted blood. TCRdb holds this immuneACCESS table with in-frame rearrangements only. Some clones are missing; in checked studies, unresolved V genes explain under half, and the rest has no known cause. The V and J calls and clone size were taken over from that table, and D and trimming were inferred from the DNA. The sample table shows around 100,000 clones, and more than 65% are seen once. 17% of the sample rests with the top ten.

Trimming at the junction amounts to 6 bases on V and 8 bases on J, and the germline ends lie 8 bases apart. CDR1 MNHEY and CDR2 SVGAGI are derived from the germline V gene. The CDR3 contains 11 residues, cysteine and phenylalanine counted. Only CDR3 DNA is held: 33 bases, read in frame from base 1. Sequenced here: CD8+ T cells sorted from blood, sampled around week 44, from a patient treated with tofacitinib. The source of this sequence is a human donor with alopecia areata. In this chain, TRBV6-5 is recombined with TRBJ2-1; no D segment can be confidently identified. The CDR3 region: CASSDGYEQFF. The DNA reads as follows: TGTGCCAGCAGCGACGGGTATGAGCAGTTCTTC.